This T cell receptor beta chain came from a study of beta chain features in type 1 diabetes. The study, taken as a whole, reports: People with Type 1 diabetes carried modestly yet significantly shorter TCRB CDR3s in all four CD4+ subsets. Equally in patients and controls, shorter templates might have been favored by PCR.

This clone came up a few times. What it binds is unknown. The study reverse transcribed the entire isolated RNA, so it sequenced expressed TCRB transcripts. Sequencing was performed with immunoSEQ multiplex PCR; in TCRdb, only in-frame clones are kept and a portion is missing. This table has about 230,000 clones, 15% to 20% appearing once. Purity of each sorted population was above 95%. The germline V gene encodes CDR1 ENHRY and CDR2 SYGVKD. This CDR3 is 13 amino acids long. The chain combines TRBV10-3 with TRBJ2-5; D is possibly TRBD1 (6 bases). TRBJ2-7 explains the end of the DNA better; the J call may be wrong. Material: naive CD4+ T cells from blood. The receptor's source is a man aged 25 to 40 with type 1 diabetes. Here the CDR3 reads CAIRAGEGYEQYF. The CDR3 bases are TGTGCCATCAGGGCAGGGGAAGGCTACGAGCAGTACTTC.